This TCR beta chain came from a study of blood T cell repertoires in COVID-19. As for the study in general: COVID-19 samples collected from the United States, Italy and Spain covered acute and convalescent phases. T cells, B-cell-depleted T cells, or PBMCs supplied cDNA or gDNA.

Authors' methods: The authors estimated nucleated cell counts from reference gene primer amplification. Assay: immunoSEQ multiplex PCR; the TCRdb copy retains only in-frame clones and omits some. That table furnishes V, J and clone size, whereas the DNA furnished D and trimming. Altogether roughly 90,000 clones are present, approximately 82% being singletons, with the ten largest covering more than 2%. Trimming removed 5 bases at V and 8 bases at J, with 18 bases between. Germline CDR1 and CDR2: MDHEN and SYDVKM. CDR3 size: 14 residues. About this clone itself: In the same sample, other DNA sequences code for this CDR3.

This sequence joins TRBV28 and TRBJ1-2, with D maybe TRBD1 (6 bases). The receptor was derived from a woman between 65 and 79 years old with acute or convalescent COVID-19. Source material: peripheral blood. The CDR3: CASSLRGHWDGYTF. CDR3 sequence (DNA): TGTGCCAGCAGTCTCAGGGGCCATTGGGACGGCTACACCTTC.